Listed below are T cell receptor beta chains from one sample, sequenced in a study of blood T cell repertoires in COVID-19. Sequenced by immunoSEQ multiplex PCR; TCRdb stores in-frame clones only, minus some. This table holds approximately 210,000 clones, about four fifths found once. The specimen sequenced was peripheral blood. The receptors shown here come from a man aged 50 or older with active or convalescent COVID-19. Both conserved end residues are part of each CDR3. D genes are given only for firm matches. Rows give clone size only sometimes, using once, few, many, or a class for an expanded clone.

v_call	j_call	d_call	clone_size	cdr3_nt	cdr3_aa
TRBV7-8	TRBJ2-1	TRBD1	-	TGTGCCAGCAGCCCAGAGCCGGGACAGGGGGACAATGAGCAGTTCTTC	CASSPEPGQGDNEQFF
TRBV5-4	TRBJ2-7	-	-	TGTGCCAGCAGCTCAGGACAGTCTACCTACGAGCAGTACTTC	CASSSGQSTYEQYF
TRBV27	TRBJ1-2	TRBD1	-	TGTGCCAGCAGTAGCAGGGGGCCAGCCTATGGCTACACCTTC	CASSSRGPAYGYTF
TRBV7-2	TRBJ2-7	-	-	TGTGCCAGCAGCTTCGCCTACGAGCAGTACTTC	CASSFAYEQYF
TRBV30	TRBJ1-1	-	-	TGTGCCTGGAGCCAGGGGTACACTGAAGCTTTCTTT	CAWSQGYTEAFF
TRBV30	TRBJ2-3	TRBD1	-	TGTGCCTGGAGCGCCGGGACAGGGGCAGATACGCAGTATTTT	CAWSAGTGADTQYF
TRBV30	TRBJ2-7	-	-	TGTGCCTGGGGACAGTCCTCCTACGAGCAGTACTTC	CAWGQSSYEQYF
TRBV5-4	TRBJ2-5	TRBD2	-	TGTGCCAGCAGCAAACTAGCGGACGGGGAGACCCAGTACTTC	CASSKLADGETQYF
TRBV5-5	TRBJ2-4	-	-	TGTGCCAGCAGCCCTGCGACAGGCGGGAGATTGGGAAACATTCAGTACTTC	CASSPATGGRLGNIQYF
TRBV19	TRBJ1-5	-	-	TGTGCCAGTAGTATCGGGGGGTATAGCAATCAGCCCCAGCATTTT	CASSIGGYSNQPQHF
TRBV18	TRBJ1-2	-	once	TGTGCCAGCTCACCGGATCCAGCCGGGGGCTACACCTTC	CASSPDPAGGYTF
TRBV20-1	TRBJ2-2	TRBD2	-	TGCAGTGCTAGTCCCGCGGGAGGGCACACCGGGGAGCTGTTTTTT	CSASPAGGHTGELFF
TRBV5-4	TRBJ2-7	TRBD2	-	TGTGCCAGCAGCTTGGAGGCTAGCGGGAGGGTGGGTACGAAGCAGTACTTC	CASSLEASGRVGTKQYF
TRBV7-2	TRBJ1-5	-	-	TGTGCCAGCAGCTTACCGGGGTCTAATCAGCCCCAGCATTTT	CASSLPGSNQPQHF
TRBV6-5	TRBJ1-1	-	-	TGTGCCAGCAGTTACTCGGGGGGGCTGGGCACTGAAGCTTTCTTT	CASSYSGGLGTEAFF
TRBV5-4	TRBJ1-2	-	-	TGTGCCAGCAGCCCGAACCAGGGGCTCGGCGGCTACACCTTC	CASSPNQGLGGYTF
TRBV5-8	TRBJ1-2	-	-	TGTGCCAGCAGAGAGGTAGGCACTGCTGGCTACACCTTC	CASREVGTAGYTF
TRBV12-5	TRBJ1-6	-	-	TGTGCTAGTGGTTTATCGGGGTTAAATTCACCCCTCCACTTT	CASGLSGLNSPLHF
TRBV7-2	TRBJ1-2	-	-	TGTGCCAGCAGCTTAGAAGCGAACTATGGCTACACCTTC	CASSLEANYGYTF
TRBV19	TRBJ1-2	-	-	TGTGCCAGTAGTATCGGGAAAGGGACAAATGGCTACACCTTC	CASSIGKGTNGYTF
TRBV2	TRBJ1-2	TRBD1	-	TGTGCCAGCAGTGCCGGGACAGGGACCATGAGGGGCTACACCTTC	CASSAGTGTMRGYTF
TRBV14	TRBJ2-2	-	-	TGTGCCAGCAGCCAACTAGAAGGCGGGGAGCTGTTTTTT	CASSQLEGGELFF
TRBV2	TRBJ2-3	TRBD2	-	TGTGCCAGCAGTGGGCCTGGGACTACCACGCAGTATTTT	CASSGPGTTTQYF
TRBV6-5	TRBJ2-1	TRBD2	-	TGTGCCAGCAGCTCCACGCGGGGGTCCTACAATGAGCAGTTCTTC	CASSSTRGSYNEQFF
TRBV10-3	TRBJ2-7	-	-	TGTGCCATCAGACTAGAACAGGGTGACCACGAGCAGTACTTC	CAIRLEQGDHEQYF
TRBV5-4	TRBJ1-2	-	-	TGTGCCAGCAGCCCAGGGGACGACTATGGCTACACCTTC	CASSPGDDYGYTF
TRBV12-3/TRBV12-4	TRBJ1-3	-	-	TGTGCCAGCAGTTATGGGGGGGGAAACACCATATATTTT	CASSYGGGNTIYF
TRBV7-8	TRBJ1-1	TRBD1	few	TGTGCCAGCAGCTCCAGACAGGGTATATACACTGAAGCTTTCTTT	CASSSRQGIYTEAFF
TRBV10-3	TRBJ1-1	-	-	TGTGCCACCTCGGGAACGGGCACGGGCGAAGCTTTCTTT	CATSGTGTGEAFF
TRBV7-8	TRBJ1-3	-	few	TGTGCCAGCAGCCCTCGGGGGGGCGGAAACACCATATATTTT	CASSPRGGGNTIYF
TRBV7-6	TRBJ2-7	TRBD1	-	TGTGCCAGCCAGGGGACAGGGGGCTACGAGCAGTACTTC	CASQGTGGYEQYF
TRBV19	TRBJ1-5	-	-	TGTGCCAGTAGTCCCCACGCCGGGGAATTCAATCAGCCCCAGCATTTT	CASSPHAGEFNQPQHF
TRBV6-2/TRBV6-3	TRBJ1-1	-	-	TGTGCCAGCAGTTACGCAGTCACTGAAGCTTTCTTT	CASSYAVTEAFF
TRBV6-5	TRBJ1-6	TRBD1	-	TGTGCCAGCAGAGTTCCGGGACAGTCTCATTCACCCCTCCACTTT	CASRVPGQSHSPLHF
TRBV15	TRBJ1-2	-	-	TGTGCCACCAGCAGAGGAACCGGAGCCTACACCTTC	CATSRGTGAYTF
TRBV27	TRBJ1-1	-	many	TGTGCCAGCAGTCCTAGGGGGAAGAACACTGAAGCTTTCTTT	CASSPRGKNTEAFF
TRBV27	TRBJ1-5	TRBD1	-	TGTGCCAGCAGTTTTACAGGGGGCCTTAGCAATCAGCCCCAGCATTTT	CASSFTGGLSNQPQHF
TRBV4-3	TRBJ2-5	TRBD1	-	TGCGCCAGCAGCCAAACCGACAGGGATCAAGAGACCCAGTACTTC	CASSQTDRDQETQYF
TRBV11-2	TRBJ1-2	-	-	TGTGCCAGCAGCTTAGATTCGGCAGGGCTCTATGGCTACACCTTC	CASSLDSAGLYGYTF
TRBV7-9	TRBJ2-3	-	-	TGTGCCAGCAGCCACCTTCTAGTTGGCGGGGAAGCAGATACGCAGTATTTT	CASSHLLVGGEADTQYF
TRBV4-3	TRBJ2-1	-	few	TGCGCCAGCAGCCAAGGAAGAGATGAGCAGTTCTTC	CASSQGRDEQFF
TRBV11-2	TRBJ2-3	-	-	TGTGCCAGCAGCACCCCCTACCGGGAGTTTACAGATACGCAGTATTTT	CASSTPYREFTDTQYF
TRBV7-9	TRBJ2-7	-	-	TGTGCCAGCAGCTTAGGCTCAGATAACTACGAGCAGTACTTC	CASSLGSDNYEQYF
TRBV24-1	TRBJ2-6	-	few	TGTGCCACCAGTGATGTAGGACAGAGCTCTGGGGCCAACGTCCTGACTTTC	CATSDVGQSSGANVLTF
TRBV19	TRBJ2-3	-	-	TGTGCCAGTTCCGGACCGTGGGCCGGAGGGACGCAGTATTTT	CASSGPWAGGTQYF
TRBV24-1	TRBJ1-3	-	few	TGTGCCACCAGTGACACTCCGGGACTAGCAACAGAATCTGGAAACACCATATATTTT	CATSDTPGLATESGNTIYF
TRBV6-5	TRBJ1-2	-	-	TGTGCCAGCAGTTACCGAAGTAGCGGCTACGGGGATGGCTACACCTTC	CASSYRSSGYGDGYTF
TRBV24-1	TRBJ2-3	-	-	TGTGCCACCAGTGATGGGCAACCGCTTAGCACAGATACGCAGTATTTT	CATSDGQPLSTDTQYF
TRBV9	TRBJ2-3	TRBD2	few	TGTGCCAGCAGCGCTAGCGGGAAACAAGATACGCAGTATTTT	CASSASGKQDTQYF
TRBV9	TRBJ1-6	-	-	TGTGCCAGCAGCGTCCGGACAGATAATTCACCCCTCCACTTT	CASSVRTDNSPLHF
TRBV29-1	TRBJ1-2	-	-	TGCAGCGCGGACATGTGGGGACTCTATGGCTACACCTTC	CSADMWGLYGYTF
TRBV19	TRBJ2-3	-	-	TGTGCCAGTAGTACTAAGCGCATTAGCACAGATACGCAGTATTTT	CASSTKRISTDTQYF
TRBV5-1	TRBJ2-7	-	-	TGCGCCAGCAGCCTTCAGACAGGCCGAGACGAGCAGTACTTC	CASSLQTGRDEQYF
TRBV4-1	TRBJ2-7	TRBD2	-	TGCGCCAGCAGCCAGATAGCGGGGGCCTCCTACGAGCAGTACTTC	CASSQIAGASYEQYF
TRBV6-2/TRBV6-3	TRBJ1-2	-	-	TGTGCCAGCAGTTTCGAGGGCTATGGCTACACCTTC	CASSFEGYGYTF
TRBV19	TRBJ1-2	-	-	TGTGCCAGTAGTAAGGAGCGGTACGGCTACACCTTC	CASSKERYGYTF